These 15 T cell receptor beta chains originate from one sample sequenced in a study of blood T cell repertoires in COVID-19. TCRdb's copy holds only in-frame clones and misses some; the assay was immunoSEQ multiplex PCR. The sample includes about 160,000 clones, 70% to 85% of them seen just once. The source material was peripheral blood. These TCRs come from a woman of 80 years or more with acute or convalescent COVID-19.

The chain uses TRBV30 and TRBJ1-1, with 7 positions matching TRBD1. The CDR3 totals 13 residues. CDR1 is GTSNPN, CDR2 SVGIG, per germline (reference sequence). The J segment lost 5 bases and the V segment lost 2 bases, leaving 5 bases of the junction unmatched. The CDR3 DNA reads as TGTGCCTGGAGTTTCGACAGGGCGACTGAAGCTTTCTTT. Protein: CAWSFDRATEAFF.

V usage is TRBV6-5 and J usage is TRBJ2-2, with 7 bases identical to TRBD1. CDR1 is MNHEY, CDR2 SVGAGI, per germline. There are 15 residues in the CDR3. V lost 6 bases and J lost 1; bases outside the gene matches: 5. This chain's CDR3 is CASSRTGLNTGELFF. As DNA, the CDR3 is TGTGCCAGCAGCCGGACAGGATTGAACACCGGGGAGCTGTTTTTT.

This rearrangement joins TRBV19 to TRBJ1-2; 10 positions match TRBD1. After removal of 5 bases from V and 8 bases from J, the junction contained 14 bases not matched to a gene. The CDR3 covers 16 residues. CDR1 LNHDA and CDR2 SQIVND come from the germline V gene (reference sequence). CDR3: CASSEGQGKYSGGYTF. DNA for the CDR3: TGTGCCAGTAGTGAGGGACAGGGGAAGTATTCGGGAGGCTACACCTTC.

The chain combines TRBV2 with TRBJ2-3; TRBD1 matches at 7 bases. CDR1 and CDR2 from the germline V gene are SNHLY and FYNNEI. The CDR3 totals 14 residues. The trim removed 7 bases at V and 4 bases at J, leaving 8 bases unmatched. CDR3 protein: CASKLGQGADTQYF. The CDR3 coding sequence is TGTGCCAGCAAACTAGGGCAGGGGGCAGATACGCAGTATTTT.

V usage is TRBV6-1 and J usage is TRBJ2-2; 10 positions match TRBD2. Germline lookup yields CDR1 MNHNS and CDR2 SASEGT. After removal of 4 bases from V and 0 bases from J, the junction contained 5 bases not matched to a gene. This CDR3 contains 17 residues. CDR3 in amino acids: CASSAGGLAANTGELFF. The CDR3 DNA is TGTGCCAGCAGTGCTGGAGGACTAGCGGCGAACACCGGGGAGCTGTTTTTT.

The J gene is TRBJ2-7, the V gene TRBV5-1; a possible D gene is TRBD1 (6 bases). Trimming removed 3 bases from V and 6 bases from J, with 22 bases in between. The CDR3 is made up of 16 amino acids. From germline, CDR1 is SGHRS and CDR2 YFSETQ. The CDR3 protein is CASSSAPGAGGGEQYF. CDR3 sequence (DNA): TGCGCCAGCAGCTCCGCACCCGGGGCTGGGGGCGGCGAGCAGTACTTC.

The CDR3 region is CASSSSGRRQFF. The CDR3 nucleotides are TGTGCCAGCAGTTCTAGCGGGAGACGGCAGTTCTTC. J is TRBJ2-1 and V is TRBV12-3 or TRBV12-4; the match to TRBD2 covers 10 bases. J lost 12 bases, V lost 4 bases, and 3 bases had no gene match. The CDR3 extends over 12 amino acids.

V usage is TRBV18 and J usage is TRBJ1-1; TRBD1 matches at 9 bases. The V and J ends lost 1 base and 3 bases, in that order; junction bases with no gene match: 3. This CDR3 comprises 15 residues. Germline V lookup: CDR1 KGHSH, CDR2 LQKENI. The CDR3 DNA is TGTGCCAGCTCACCACGACAGGGGGATCACACTGAAGCTTTCTTT. It yields the protein CASSPRQGDHTEAFF. Together with reference TRBV18 and TRBJ1-1, the CDR3 gives the full variable domain: NAGVMQNPRHLVRRRGQEARLRCSPMKGHSHVYWYRQLPEEGLKFMVYLQKENIIDESGMPKERFSAEFPKEGPSILRIQQVVRGDSAAYFCASSPRQGDHTEAFFGQGTRLTVV.

The gene calls are TRBV18 and TRBJ2-7, with no clear D. Germline CDR1 reads KGHSH; CDR2 reads LQKENI. The V and J ends lost 3 bases and 3 bases respectively, with 9 bases between them. The CDR3 is 13 amino acids. The CDR3: CASSPELDYEQYF. The CDR3 DNA reads TGTGCCAGCTCACCGGAGCTTGACTACGAGCAGTACTTC. Full variable domain (outside the CDR3, taken from reference TRBV18 and TRBJ2-7): NAGVMQNPRHLVRRRGQEARLRCSPMKGHSHVYWYRQLPEEGLKFMVYLQKENIIDESGMPKERFSAEFPKEGPSILRIQQVVRGDSAAYFCASSPELDYEQYFGPGTRLTVT.

This clone was observed a few times. The rearrangement links TRBV7-9 to TRBJ1-1; D is unresolved. Germline V gene sequence: CDR1 SEHNR, CDR2 FQNEAQ (reference sequence). CDR3 size: 14 residues. The ends were cut back, 2 bases at V and 2 bases at J, with 9 bases in the middle. The CDR3 DNA reads as TGTGCCAGCAGCTTAAACCCAGATAACACTGAAGCTTTCTTT. Its translation is CASSLNPDNTEAFF.

The chain is built from TRBV7-9 and TRBJ1-2; D gene unclear. Germline-derived CDR1 and CDR2 are SEHNR and FQNEAQ (reference sequence). There are 14 residues in the CDR3. The germline V and J ends were trimmed by 1 base and 4 bases, with 10 bases remaining between them. This CDR3 reads CASSLEAGFYGYTF. CDR3 sequence (DNA): TGTGCCAGCAGCTTAGAGGCAGGATTCTATGGCTACACCTTC.

Written as DNA, the CDR3 is TGTGCCAGCAGTAGGGGCCAAGAGACCCAGTACTTC. It codes for CASSRGQETQYF. V gene TRBV2 combines with J gene TRBJ2-5; TRBD1 is a possible D gene (5 bases). V shed 5 bases and J shed 1 base, with 5 bases lying between them. From germline, CDR1 is SNHLY and CDR2 FYNNEI. This CDR3 is built from 12 residues. Full variable domain (outside the CDR3, taken from reference TRBV2 and TRBJ2-5): EPEVTQTPSHQVTQMGQEVILRCVPISNHLYFYWYRQILGQKVEFLVSFYNNEISEKSEIFDDQFSVERPDGSNFTLKIRSTKLEDSAMYFCASSRGQETQYFGPGTRLLVL.

The CDR3, as DNA: TGCGCCAGCAGCCAAGATTCGTGGGGCGGGGGGGCGAACTACGAGCAGTACTTC. Protein sequence: CASSQDSWGGGANYEQYF. The chain uses TRBV4-1 and TRBJ2-7; 9 bases line up with TRBD2. Germline V gives CDR1 MGHRA, CDR2 YSYEKL. V trimming: 0 bases; J trimming: 3 bases; junction bases outside the gene matches: 12. CDR3 length: 18 amino acids.

The rearrangement uses TRBV12-3 or TRBV12-4 and TRBJ1-1, with D perhaps matching TRBD1 (5 bases). The CDR3 extends over 13 amino acids. V lost 10 bases and J 2 bases, leaving 14 bases between the germline ends. The CDR3 DNA follows: TGTGCCATTCAGCCCCAGGGAAACACTGAAGCTTTCTTT. Its translation: CAIQPQGNTEAFF.

This clone was seen a handful of times. The chain couples TRBV19 to TRBJ2-1, with 9 bases lining up with TRBD2. The CDR3 contains 14 residues. From germline, CDR1 is LNHDA and CDR2 SQIVND (reference sequence). J was trimmed by 3 bases and V by 3 bases; bases with no gene match: 0. The CDR3 loop is CASSMTSGYNEQFF. The CDR3, as DNA: TGTGCCAGTAGTATGACTAGCGGCTACAATGAGCAGTTCTTC. Looking up the rest from reference TRBV19 and TRBJ2-1 gives the full variable domain: DGGITQSPKYLFRKEGQNVTLSCEQNLNHDAMYWYRQDPGQGLRLIYYSQIVNDFQKGDIAEGYSVSREKKESFPLTVTSAQKNPTAFYLCASSMTSGYNEQFFGPGTRLTVL.